Below, 2 T cell receptor beta chains from the same sample are listed, as sequenced in a study of T cells in Graves' hyperthyroidism and ophthalmopathy. Amplified TCR beta CDR3 regions derived from RNA transcripts. The TCR CDR3 first-round RT-PCR relied on the HTBI primer set. MiXCR, applied by TCRdb to the multiplex PCR reads, yields one record per CDR3 protein. The table records roughly 630,000 distinct CDR3 sequences, 15% to 19% of them present only once. Sequenced: blood. The receptors derive from a woman in her twenties or thirties with Graves' hyperthyroidism.

This clonotype was recorded many times. This chain links TRBV2 with TRBJ2-2; D remains unclear. Trimming removed 7 bases at V and 6 bases at J, with 12 bases between. The germline CDR1 and CDR2 sequences are SNHLY and FYNNEI. CDR3 length: 13 amino acids. DNA of the CDR3: TGTGCCAGCATTTGGCTCACGGCCGGGGAGCTGTTTTTT. As protein: CASIWLTAGELFF.

This clonotype was observed many times. J is TRBJ2-7 and V is TRBV10-3; D is ambiguous. V lost 11 bases to trimming and J lost 3 bases, with 17 bases between them. The CDR3 is 13 residues long. The germline gives CDR1 ENHRY, CDR2 SYGVKD. The CDR3 DNA follows: TGTGCCGCCTCCTCCCCCGAATACTACGAGCAGTACTTC. As protein: CAASSPEYYEQYF.